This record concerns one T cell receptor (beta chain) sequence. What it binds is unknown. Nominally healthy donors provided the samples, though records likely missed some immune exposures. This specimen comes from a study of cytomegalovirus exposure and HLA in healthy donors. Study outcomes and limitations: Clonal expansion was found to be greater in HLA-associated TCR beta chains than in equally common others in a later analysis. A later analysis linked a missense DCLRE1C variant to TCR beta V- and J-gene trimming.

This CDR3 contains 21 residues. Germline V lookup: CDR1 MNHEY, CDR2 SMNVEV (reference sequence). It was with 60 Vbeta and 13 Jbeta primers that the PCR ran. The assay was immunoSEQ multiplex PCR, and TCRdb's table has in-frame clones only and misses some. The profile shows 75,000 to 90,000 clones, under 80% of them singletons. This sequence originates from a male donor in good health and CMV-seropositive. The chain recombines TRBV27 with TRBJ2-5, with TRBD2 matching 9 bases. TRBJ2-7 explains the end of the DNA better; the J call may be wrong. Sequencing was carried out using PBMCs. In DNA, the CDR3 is TGTGCCAGCAGTTTATATCCCCCGGACGGGTCCGGGACTAGCCGCTCCTACGAGCAGTACTTC. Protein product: CASSLYPPDGSGTSRSYEQYF.